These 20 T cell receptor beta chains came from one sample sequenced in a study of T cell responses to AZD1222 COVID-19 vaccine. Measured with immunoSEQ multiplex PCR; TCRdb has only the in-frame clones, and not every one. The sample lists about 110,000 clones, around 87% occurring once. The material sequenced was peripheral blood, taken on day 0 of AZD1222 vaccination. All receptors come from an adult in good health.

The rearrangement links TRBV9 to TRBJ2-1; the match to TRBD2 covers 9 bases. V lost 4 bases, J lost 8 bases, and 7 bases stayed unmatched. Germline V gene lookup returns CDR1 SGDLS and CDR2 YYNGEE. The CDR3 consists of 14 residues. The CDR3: CASSPSGARDEQFF. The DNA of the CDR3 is TGTGCCAGCAGCCCTAGCGGGGCCAGGGATGAGCAGTTCTTC.

For the CDR3, the DNA is TGTGCCAGCAGTTTATCTTCGGTTAGAGGAGAAGAGCAGTACTTC. Amino acid sequence: CASSLSSVRGEEQYF. The J gene is TRBJ2-7, the V gene TRBV27, with D unresolved. CDR1 MNHEY and CDR2 SMNVEV come from the germline V gene (reference sequence). CDR3 length: 15 residues. Trimming stripped 0 bases from V and 7 bases from J, with 16 bases between.

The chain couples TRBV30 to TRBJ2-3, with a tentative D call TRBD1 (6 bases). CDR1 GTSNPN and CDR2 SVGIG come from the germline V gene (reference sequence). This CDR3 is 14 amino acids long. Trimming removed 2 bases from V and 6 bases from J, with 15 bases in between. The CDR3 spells CAWSLGRGLDTQYF. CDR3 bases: TGTGCCTGGAGTCTAGGCAGGGGTTTGGATACGCAGTATTTT.

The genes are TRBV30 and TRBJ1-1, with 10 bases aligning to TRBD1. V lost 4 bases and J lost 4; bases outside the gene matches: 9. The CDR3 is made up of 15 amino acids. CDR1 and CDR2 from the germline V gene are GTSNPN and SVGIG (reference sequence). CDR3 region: CAWIDRGRMVTEAFF. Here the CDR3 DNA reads TGTGCCTGGATAGACAGGGGGCGAATGGTCACTGAAGCTTTCTTT.

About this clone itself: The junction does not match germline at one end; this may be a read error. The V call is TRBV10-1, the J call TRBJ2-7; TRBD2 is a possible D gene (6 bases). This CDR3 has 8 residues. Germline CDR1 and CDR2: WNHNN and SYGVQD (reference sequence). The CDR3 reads CASRAGRF. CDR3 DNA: TGCGCCAGCAGGGCGGGACGGTTC.

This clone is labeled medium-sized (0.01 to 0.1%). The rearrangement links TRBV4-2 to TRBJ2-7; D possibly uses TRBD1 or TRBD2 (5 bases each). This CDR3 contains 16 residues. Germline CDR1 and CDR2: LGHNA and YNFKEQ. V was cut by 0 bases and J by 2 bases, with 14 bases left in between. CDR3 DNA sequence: TGTGCCAGCAGCCAAGACTACGGGACGCCTACCTACGAGCAGTACTTC. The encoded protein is CASSQDYGTPTYEQYF.

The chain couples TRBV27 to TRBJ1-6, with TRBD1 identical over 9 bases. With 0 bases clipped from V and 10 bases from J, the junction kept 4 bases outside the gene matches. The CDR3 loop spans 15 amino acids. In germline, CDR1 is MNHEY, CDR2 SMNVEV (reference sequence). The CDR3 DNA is TGTGCCAGCAGTTTATCGGGGACAGGGCGGTCACCCCTCCACTTT. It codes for CASSLSGTGRSPLHF.

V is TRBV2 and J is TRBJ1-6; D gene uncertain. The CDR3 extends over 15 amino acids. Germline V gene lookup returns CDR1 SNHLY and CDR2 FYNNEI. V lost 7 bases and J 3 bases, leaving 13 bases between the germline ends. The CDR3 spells CASTPLSDYNSPLHF. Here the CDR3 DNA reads TGTGCCAGCACCCCCCTCTCGGACTATAATTCACCCCTCCACTTT.

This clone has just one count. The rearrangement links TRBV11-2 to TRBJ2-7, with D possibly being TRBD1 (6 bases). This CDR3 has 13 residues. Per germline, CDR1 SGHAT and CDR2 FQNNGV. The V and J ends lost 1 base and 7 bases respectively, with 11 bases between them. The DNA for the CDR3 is TGTGCCAGCAGCTTAGGGCAGGGGCGGGAGCAGTACTTC. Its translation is CASSLGQGREQYF.

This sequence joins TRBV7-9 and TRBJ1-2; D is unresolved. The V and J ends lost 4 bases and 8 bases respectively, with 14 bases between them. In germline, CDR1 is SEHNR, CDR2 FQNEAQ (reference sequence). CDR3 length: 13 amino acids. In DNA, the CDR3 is TGTGCCAGCAGCTCAGCAGGTGTTGGAGGCTACACCTTC. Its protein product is CASSSAGVGGYTF.

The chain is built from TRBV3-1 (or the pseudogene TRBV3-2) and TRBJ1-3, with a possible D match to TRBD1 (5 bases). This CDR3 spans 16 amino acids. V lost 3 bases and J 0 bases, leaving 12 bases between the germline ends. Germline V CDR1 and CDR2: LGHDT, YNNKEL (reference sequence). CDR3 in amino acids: CASSHNPGFSGNTIYF. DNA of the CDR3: TGTGCCAGCAGCCATAACCCAGGGTTCTCTGGAAACACCATATATTTT.

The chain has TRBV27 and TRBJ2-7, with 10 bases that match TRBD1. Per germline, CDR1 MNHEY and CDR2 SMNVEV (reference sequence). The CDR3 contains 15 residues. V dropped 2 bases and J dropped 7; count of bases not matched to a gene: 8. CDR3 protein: CASSLSGDRGREQYF. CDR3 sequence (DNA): TGTGCCAGCAGTTTAAGTGGGGACAGGGGTAGGGAGCAGTACTTC.

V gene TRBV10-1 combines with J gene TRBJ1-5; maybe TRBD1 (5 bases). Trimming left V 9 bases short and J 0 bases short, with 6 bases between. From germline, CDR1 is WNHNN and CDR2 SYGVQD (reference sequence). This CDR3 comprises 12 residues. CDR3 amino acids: CARDSSNQPQHF. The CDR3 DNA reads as TGCGCCAGAGACAGTAGCAATCAGCCCCAGCATTTT.

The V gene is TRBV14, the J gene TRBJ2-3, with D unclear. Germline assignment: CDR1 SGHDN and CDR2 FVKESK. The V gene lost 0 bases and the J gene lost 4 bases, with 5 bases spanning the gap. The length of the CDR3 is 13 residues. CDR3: CASSQDIADTQYF. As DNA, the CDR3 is TGTGCCAGCAGCCAAGATATAGCAGATACGCAGTATTTT.

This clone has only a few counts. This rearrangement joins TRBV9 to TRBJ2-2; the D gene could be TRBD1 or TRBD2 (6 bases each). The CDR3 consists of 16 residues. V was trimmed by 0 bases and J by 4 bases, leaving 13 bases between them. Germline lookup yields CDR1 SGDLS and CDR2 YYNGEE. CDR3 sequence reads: CASSVAEQGGTGELFF. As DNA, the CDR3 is TGTGCCAGCAGCGTAGCTGAACAGGGAGGCACCGGGGAGCTGTTTTTT.

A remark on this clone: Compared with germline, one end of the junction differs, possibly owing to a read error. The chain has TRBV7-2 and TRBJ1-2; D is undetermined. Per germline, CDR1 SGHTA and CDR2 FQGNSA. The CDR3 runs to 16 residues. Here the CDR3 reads CVSSLVGIPTTNGYTF. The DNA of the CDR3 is TGTGTCAGCAGCCTAGTAGGGATTCCGACAACAAATGGCTACACCTTC.

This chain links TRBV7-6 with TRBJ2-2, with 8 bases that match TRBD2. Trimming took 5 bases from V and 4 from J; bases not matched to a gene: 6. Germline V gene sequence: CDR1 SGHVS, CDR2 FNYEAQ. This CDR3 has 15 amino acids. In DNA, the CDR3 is TGTGCCAGCAGCGCCGGGACTAGGGGCACCGGGGAGCTGTTTTTT. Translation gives CASSAGTRGTGELFF.

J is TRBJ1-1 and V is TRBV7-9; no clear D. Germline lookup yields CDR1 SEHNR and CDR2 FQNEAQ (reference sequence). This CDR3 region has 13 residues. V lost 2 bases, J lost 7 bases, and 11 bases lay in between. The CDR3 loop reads CASSLPPKVEAFF. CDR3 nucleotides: TGTGCCAGCAGCTTACCCCCCAAGGTTGAAGCTTTCTTT.

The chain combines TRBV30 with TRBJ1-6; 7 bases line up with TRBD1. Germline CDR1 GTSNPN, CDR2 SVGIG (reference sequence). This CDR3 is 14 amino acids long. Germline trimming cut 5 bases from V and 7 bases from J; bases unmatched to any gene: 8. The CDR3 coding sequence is TGTGCCTGGGGCAAAGACAGGGCGAATTCACCCCTCCACTTT. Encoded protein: CAWGKDRANSPLHF.

The CDR3 sequence is CASRPGTSGGEQYF. CDR3 DNA: TGTGCCAGCAGGCCGGGGACTAGCGGGGGGGAGCAGTACTTC. The chain combines TRBV7-9 with TRBJ2-7; 15 nucleotides match TRBD2. This CDR3 region has 14 residues. Trimming removed 6 bases from V and 7 bases from J; junction bases left unmatched: 4. CDR1 SEHNR and CDR2 FQNEAQ come from the germline V gene (reference sequence).